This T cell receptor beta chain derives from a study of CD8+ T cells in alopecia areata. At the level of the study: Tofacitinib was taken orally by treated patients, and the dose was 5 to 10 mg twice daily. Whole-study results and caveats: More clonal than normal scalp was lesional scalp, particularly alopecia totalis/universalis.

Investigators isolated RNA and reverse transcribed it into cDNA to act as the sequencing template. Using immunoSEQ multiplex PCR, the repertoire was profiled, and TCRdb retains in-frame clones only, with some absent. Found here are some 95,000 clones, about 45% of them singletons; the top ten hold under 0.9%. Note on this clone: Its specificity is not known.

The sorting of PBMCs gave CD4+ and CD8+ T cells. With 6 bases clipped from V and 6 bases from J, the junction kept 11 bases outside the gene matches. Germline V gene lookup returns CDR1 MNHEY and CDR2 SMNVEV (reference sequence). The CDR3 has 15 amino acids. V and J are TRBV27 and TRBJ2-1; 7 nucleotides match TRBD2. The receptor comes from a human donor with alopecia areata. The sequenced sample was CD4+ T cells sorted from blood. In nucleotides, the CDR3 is TGTGCCAGCAGCCTCCGGGACTACTCCCTCAATGAGCAGTTCTTC. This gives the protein CASSLRDYSLNEQFF.